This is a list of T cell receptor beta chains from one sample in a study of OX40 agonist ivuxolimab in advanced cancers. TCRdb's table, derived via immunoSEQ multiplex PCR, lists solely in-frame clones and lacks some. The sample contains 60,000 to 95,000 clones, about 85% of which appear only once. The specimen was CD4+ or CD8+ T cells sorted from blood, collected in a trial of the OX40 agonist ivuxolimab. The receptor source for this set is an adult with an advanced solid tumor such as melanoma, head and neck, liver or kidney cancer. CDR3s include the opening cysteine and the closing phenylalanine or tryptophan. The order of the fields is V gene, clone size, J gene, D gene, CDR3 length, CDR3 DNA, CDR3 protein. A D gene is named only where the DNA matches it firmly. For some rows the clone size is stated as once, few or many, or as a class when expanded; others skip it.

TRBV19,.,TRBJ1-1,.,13,TGTGCCAGTAGGATAACAGGGTCCACTGAAGCTTTCTTT,CASRITGSTEAFF
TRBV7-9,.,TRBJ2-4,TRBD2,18,TGTGCCAGCAGCTTAGTAAGCGGGAGGGCCATTGCCAAAAACATTCAGTACTTC,CASSLVSGRAIAKNIQYF
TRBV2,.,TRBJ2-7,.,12,TGTGCCAGCAGACTCGGCCCTTACGAGCAGTACTTC,CASRLGPYEQYF
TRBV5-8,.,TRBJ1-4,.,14,TGTGCCAGCAGCTTTAGGGGAGCTAATGAAAAACTGTTTTTT,CASSFRGANEKLFF
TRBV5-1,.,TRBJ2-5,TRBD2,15,TGCGCCAGCAGCTTCTCGGCGGGAGGGCTAGAGACCCAGTACTTC,CASSFSAGGLETQYF
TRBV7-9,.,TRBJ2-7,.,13,TGTGCCAGCAGCTTAGTATGGAGCTACGAGCAGTACTTC,CASSLVWSYEQYF
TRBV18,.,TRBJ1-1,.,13,TGTGCCAGCTCACCGGTTCCGAACACTGAAGCTTTCTTT,CASSPVPNTEAFF
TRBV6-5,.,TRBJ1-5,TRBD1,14,TGTGCCAGCAGACAAACAGGGGAGAATCAGCCCCAGCATTTT,CASRQTGENQPQHF
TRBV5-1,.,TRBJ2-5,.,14,TGCGCCAGCAGCCTGCTGGGGTACCAAGAGACCCAGTACTTC,CASSLLGYQETQYF
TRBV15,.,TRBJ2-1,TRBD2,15,TGTGCCACCAGCAGAGAGGCGGGAGGGCGCAATGAGCAGTTCTTC,CATSREAGGRNEQFF
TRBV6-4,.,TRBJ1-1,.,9,TGTGCCAGCAGGATTGAAGCTTTCTTT,CASRIEAFF
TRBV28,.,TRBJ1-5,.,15,TGTGCCAGCAGTTTATTGGGATATAGCAATCAGCCCCAGCATTTT,CASSLLGYSNQPQHF
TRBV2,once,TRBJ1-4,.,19,TGTGCCAGCACGCCATGGGCACAGGCCCAAGGGGCAACTAATGAAAAACTGTTTTTT,CASTPWAQAQGATNEKLFF
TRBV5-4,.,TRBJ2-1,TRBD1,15,TGTGCCAGCAGCCCGAGGACAGGGTCGGTCAATGAGCAGTTCTTC,CASSPRTGSVNEQFF
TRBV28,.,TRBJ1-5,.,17,TGTGCCAGCAGCCAGGCAGGGTTCTCCCTCCGCAATCAGCCCCAGCATTTT,CASSQAGFSLRNQPQHF
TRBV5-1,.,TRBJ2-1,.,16,TGCGCCAGCAGCTTGGGCGGGACCCCGTCTACCGATGAGCAGTTCTTC,CASSLGGTPSTDEQFF
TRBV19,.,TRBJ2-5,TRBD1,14,TGTGCCAGTAGTACGACAGGGGGTGTGGAGACCCAGTACTTC,CASSTTGGVETQYF
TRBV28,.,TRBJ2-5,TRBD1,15,TGTGCCAGCAGTTTAGGGACAGGGGGCGGAGAGACCCAGTACTTC,CASSLGTGGGETQYF
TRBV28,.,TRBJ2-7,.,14,TGTGCCAGCAGTTGGGATCCTCAGAAAGACGAGCAGTACTTC,CASSWDPQKDEQYF
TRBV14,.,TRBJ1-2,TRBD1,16,TGTGCCAGCAGTCCTGTAACGGGGACAGGGGCCTATGGCTACACCTTC,CASSPVTGTGAYGYTF
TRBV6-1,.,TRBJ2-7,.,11,TGTGCCAGCAACAGGAGAGACGAGCAGTACTTC,CASNRRDEQYF
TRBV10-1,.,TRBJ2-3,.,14,TGCGCCAGCAGTGAGTTCGAGGGAGCAGATACGCAGTATTTT,CASSEFEGADTQYF
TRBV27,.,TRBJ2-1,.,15,TGTGCCAGCACCCCAATCACGGCTACCTACAATGAGCAGTTCTTC,CASTPITATYNEQFF
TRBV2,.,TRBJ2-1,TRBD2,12,TGTGCCAGCGCGAGACTAGCGGAGGAGCAGTTCTTC,CASARLAEEQFF
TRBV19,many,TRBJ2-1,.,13,TGTGCCAGTAGTATAGGTTGGCGGAATGAGCAGTTCTTC,CASSIGWRNEQFF
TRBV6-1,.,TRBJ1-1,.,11,TGTGCCAGCAGGTTTAACACTGAAGCTTTCTTT,CASRFNTEAFF
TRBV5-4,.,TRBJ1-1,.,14,TGTGCCACCCTGGACCGTTCTAAGGTCACTGAAGCTTTCTTT,CATLDRSKVTEAFF
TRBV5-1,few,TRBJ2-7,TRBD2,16,TGCGCCAGCAGTGAGGGCCCTAGCGGGGGTACCTACGAGCAGTACTTC,CASSEGPSGGTYEQYF